This TCR beta chain was recorded in a study of blood T cell repertoires in COVID-19. Looking at the study overall: In each case, the material was cDNA or gDNA derived from T cells, B-cell-depleted T cells, or PBMCs.

The study counted Cohort 3 donors as recovered given two negative PCRs, clearance, or symptom resolution. The CDR3 is 15 residues long. J was trimmed by 1 base and V by 5 bases; bases with no gene match: 5. Germline CDR1 reads SGHVS; CDR2 reads FQNEAQ. How the authors handled the data: Reference gene primer amplification gave estimated nucleated cell counts. Some clones are missing from TCRdb's copy, which holds only in-frame ones; the method was immunoSEQ multiplex PCR. The V and J calls and the clone size are those of that table, but D and trimming were determined from the DNA. This sample carries about 140,000 clones, around four fifths of them seen once, and the ten largest clones take 6.2%.

The source material was PBMCs or T cells enriched from blood (not recorded which). The receptor comes from a middle-aged woman who had recovered from COVID-19. The chain joins TRBV7-8 to TRBJ2-7; 10 positions match TRBD2. In DNA form, the CDR3 reads TGTGCCAGCAGCCACGGACTAGCGGAATCCTACGAGCAGTACTTC. As protein: CASSHGLAESYEQYF.